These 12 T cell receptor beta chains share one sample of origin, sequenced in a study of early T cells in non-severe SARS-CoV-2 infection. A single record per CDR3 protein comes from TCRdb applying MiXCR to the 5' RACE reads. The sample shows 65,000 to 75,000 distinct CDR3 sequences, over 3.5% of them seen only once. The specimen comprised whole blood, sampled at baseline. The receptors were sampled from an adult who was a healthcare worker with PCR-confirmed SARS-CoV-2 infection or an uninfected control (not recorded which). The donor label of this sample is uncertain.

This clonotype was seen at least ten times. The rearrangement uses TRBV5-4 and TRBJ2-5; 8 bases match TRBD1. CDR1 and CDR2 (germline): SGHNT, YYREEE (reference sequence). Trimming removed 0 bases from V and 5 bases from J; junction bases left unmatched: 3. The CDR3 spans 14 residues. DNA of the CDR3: TGTGCCAGCAGCTTGGGGACAGGGAGGGAGACCCAGTACTTC. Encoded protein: CASSLGTGRETQYF.

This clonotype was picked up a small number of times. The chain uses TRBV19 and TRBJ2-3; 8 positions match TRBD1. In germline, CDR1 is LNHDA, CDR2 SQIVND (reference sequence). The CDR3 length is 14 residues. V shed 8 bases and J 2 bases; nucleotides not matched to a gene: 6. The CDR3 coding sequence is TGTGCCAGTCAAGGGACAGGACTCACAGATACGCAGTATTTT. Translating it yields CASQGTGLTDTQYF.

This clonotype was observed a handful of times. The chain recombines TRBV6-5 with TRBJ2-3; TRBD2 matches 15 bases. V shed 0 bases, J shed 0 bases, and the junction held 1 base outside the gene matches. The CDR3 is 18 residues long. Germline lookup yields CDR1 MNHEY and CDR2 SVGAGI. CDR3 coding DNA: TGTGCCAGCAGTTACTCCGGACTAGCGGGGGGGAGCACAGATACGCAGTATTTT. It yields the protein CASSYSGLAGGSTDTQYF.

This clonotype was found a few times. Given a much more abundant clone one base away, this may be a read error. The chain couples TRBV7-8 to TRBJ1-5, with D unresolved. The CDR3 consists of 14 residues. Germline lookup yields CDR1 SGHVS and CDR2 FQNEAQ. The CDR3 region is CASGLLASREPQHF. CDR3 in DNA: TGTGCCAGCGGCTTATTGGCCTCTAGGGAGCCCCAGCATTTT.

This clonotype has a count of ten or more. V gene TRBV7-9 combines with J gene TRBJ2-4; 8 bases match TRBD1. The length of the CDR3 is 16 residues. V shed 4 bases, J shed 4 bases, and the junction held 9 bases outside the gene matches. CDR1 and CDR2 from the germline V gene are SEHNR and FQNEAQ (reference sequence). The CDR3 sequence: CASSYPPGQAKNIQYF. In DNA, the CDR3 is TGTGCCAGCAGCTACCCCCCGGGACAGGCTAAAAACATTCAGTACTTC.

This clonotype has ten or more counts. The CDR3 protein is CARKDRVGARWDEQYF. For the CDR3, the DNA is TGTGCCAGAAAGGACAGGGTAGGGGCACGCTGGGACGAGCAGTACTTC. V gene TRBV27 combines with J gene TRBJ2-7; 8 bases agree with TRBD1. V lost 9 bases and J lost 5; bases outside the gene matches: 18. This CDR3 is 16 amino acids long. CDR1 MNHEY and CDR2 SMNVEV come from the germline V gene (reference sequence).

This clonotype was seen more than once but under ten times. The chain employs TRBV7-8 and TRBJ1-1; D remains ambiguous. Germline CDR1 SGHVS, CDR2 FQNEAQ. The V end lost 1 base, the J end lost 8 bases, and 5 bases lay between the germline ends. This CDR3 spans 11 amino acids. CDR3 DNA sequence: TGTGCCAGCAGCTTAGAAGCCGAAGCTTTCTTT. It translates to CASSLEAEAFF. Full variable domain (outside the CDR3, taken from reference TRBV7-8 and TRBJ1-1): GAGVSQSPRYKVAKRGQDVALRCDPISGHVSLFWYQQALGQGPEFLTYFQNEAQLDKSGLPSDRFFAERPEGSVSTLKIQRTQQEDSAVYLCASSLEAEAFFGQGTRLTVV.

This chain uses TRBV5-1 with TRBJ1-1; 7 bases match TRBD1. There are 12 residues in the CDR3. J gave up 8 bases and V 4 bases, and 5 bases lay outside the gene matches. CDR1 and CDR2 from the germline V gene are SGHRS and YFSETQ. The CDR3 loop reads CASSPLQGEAFF. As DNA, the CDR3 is TGCGCCAGCAGCCCCCTACAGGGGGAAGCTTTCTTT.

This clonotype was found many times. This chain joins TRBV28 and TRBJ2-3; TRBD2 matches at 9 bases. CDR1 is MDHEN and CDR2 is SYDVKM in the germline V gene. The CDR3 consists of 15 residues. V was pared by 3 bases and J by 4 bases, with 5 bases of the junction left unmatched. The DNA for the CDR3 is TGTGCCAGCAGTTTGTCGGGACTAGCACCAGATACGCAGTATTTT. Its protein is CASSLSGLAPDTQYF.

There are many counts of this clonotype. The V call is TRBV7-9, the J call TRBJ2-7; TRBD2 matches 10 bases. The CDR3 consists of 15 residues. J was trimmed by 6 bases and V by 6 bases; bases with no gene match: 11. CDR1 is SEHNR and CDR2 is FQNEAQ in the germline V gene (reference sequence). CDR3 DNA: TGTGCCAGCAGGTCTGCTCCGGGACTAGCGATCGAGCAGTACTTC. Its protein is CASRSAPGLAIEQYF.

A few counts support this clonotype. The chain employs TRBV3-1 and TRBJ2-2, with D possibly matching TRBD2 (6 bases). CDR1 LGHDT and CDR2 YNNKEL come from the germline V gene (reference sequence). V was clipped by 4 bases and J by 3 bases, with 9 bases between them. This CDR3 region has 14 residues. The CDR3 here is CASSLPGDTGELFF. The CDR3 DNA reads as TGTGCCAGCAGCCTTCCGGGAGACACCGGGGAGCTGTTTTTT.

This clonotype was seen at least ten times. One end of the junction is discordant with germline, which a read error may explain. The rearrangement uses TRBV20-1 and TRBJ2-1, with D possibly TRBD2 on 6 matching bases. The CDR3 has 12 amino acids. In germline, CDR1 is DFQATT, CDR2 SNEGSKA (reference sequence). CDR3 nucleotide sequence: TGCAGTGCTAGTAGGGACTCCCCCTCTAAACTCTTC. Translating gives CSASRDSPSKLF.